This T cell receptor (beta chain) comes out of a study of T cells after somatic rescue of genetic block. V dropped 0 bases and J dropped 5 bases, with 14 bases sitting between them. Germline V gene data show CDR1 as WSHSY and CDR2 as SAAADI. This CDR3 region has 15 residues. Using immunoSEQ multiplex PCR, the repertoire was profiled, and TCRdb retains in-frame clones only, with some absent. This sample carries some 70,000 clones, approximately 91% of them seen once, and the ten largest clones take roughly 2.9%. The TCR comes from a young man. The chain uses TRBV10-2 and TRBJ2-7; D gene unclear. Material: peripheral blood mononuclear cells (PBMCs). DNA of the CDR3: TGCGCCAGCAGTGAGTCTCTCCTATCCGGGCACGAGCAGTACTTC. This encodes CASSESLLSGHEQYF.